The 23 T cell receptor beta chains in this list originate from one sample, sequenced in a study of shared clonotypes between healthy human individuals. Libraries were prepared by immunoSEQ multiplex PCR; TCRdb keeps only in-frame clonotypes and omits some of them. The repertoire holds over a million clones, with roughly 96% as singletons. Specimen: naive CD4+ T cells sorted from blood. Regarding subset: CD45RA+ positively selected. These TCRs come from a man in his thirties or forties in good health.

With regard to this clone: The sample holds other DNA sequences that translate to the same CDR3. The chain uses TRBV10-3 and TRBJ2-3; weak D call: TRBD2 (6 bases). The CDR3 length is 15 residues. Germline V gene data show CDR1 as ENHRY and CDR2 as SYGVKD. With 0 bases removed from V and 2 bases from J, the gap between germline ends came to 9 bases. The CDR3 DNA reads TGTGCCATCAGTGAGTCTGGCGGGGCCACAGATACGCAGTATTTT. Its translation: CAISESGGATDTQYF.

The chain combines TRBV9 with TRBJ2-5; 9 nucleotides match TRBD2. The CDR3 runs to 15 residues. The germline V gene encodes CDR1 SGDLS and CDR2 YYNGEE. Trimming removed 0 bases from V and 4 bases from J; junction bases left unmatched: 4. CDR3 sequence (DNA): TGTGCCAGCAGCGTAGTCGCTAGCGGGATAGAGACCCAGTACTTC. Protein: CASSVVASGIETQYF.

The chain carries TRBV7-6 and TRBJ2-3; TRBD2 aligns across 7 bases. CDR1 and CDR2 from the germline V gene are SGHVS and FNYEAQ. The ends lost 5 bases at V and 3 bases at J; junction bases unmatched: 14. CDR3 length: 17 amino acids. As DNA, the CDR3 is TGTGCCAGCAGCACGGGACGGGCGGGAGTCGGGACAGATACGCAGTATTTT. This translates into CASSTGRAGVGTDTQYF. The full variable domain, in which reference TRBV7-6 and TRBJ2-3 provide the parts outside the CDR3, is GAGVSQSPRYKVTKRGQDVALRCDPISGHVSLYWYRQALGQGPEFLTYFNYEAQQDKSGLPNDRFSAERPEGSISTLTIQRTEQRDSAMYRCASSTGRAGVGTDTQYFGPGTRLTVL.

The chain combines TRBV5-8 with TRBJ1-5, with 9 bases fitting TRBD1. The germline V gene has CDR1 SGHTS and CDR2 YDEGEE. CDR3 length equals 16 residues. V gave up 4 bases and J gave up 3 bases; unmatched junction bases: 8. The CDR3 is CASSRRQGEYNQPQHF. In nucleotides, the CDR3 is TGTGCCAGCAGCCGACGACAGGGGGAATACAATCAGCCCCAGCATTTT.

V and J are TRBV5-1 and TRBJ2-7; tentative D call: TRBD2 (6 bases). Germline V gene lookup returns CDR1 SGHRS and CDR2 YFSETQ. This CDR3 is built from 19 residues. The V gene lost 0 bases and the J gene lost 0 bases, with 22 bases spanning the gap. CDR3 nucleotides: TGCGCCAGCAGCTTGGACGCCAGGGTGACCGGGGGAAGCTCCTACGAGCAGTACTTC. Residues: CASSLDARVTGGSSYEQYF.

This clone has just one count. The gene calls are TRBV13 and TRBJ2-2; D gene unclear. The CDR3 contains 16 residues. V was clipped by 4 bases and J by 2 bases, with 14 bases between them. CDR1 is PRHDT and CDR2 is FYEKMQ in the germline V gene (reference sequence). The CDR3 DNA sequence: TGTGCCAGCAGCTCGGGCGGTCGGGTCAACACCGGGGAGCTGTTTTTT. Translated, it gives CASSSGGRVNTGELFF.

The rearrangement joins TRBV5-1 to TRBJ2-1; 10 nucleotides align to TRBD2. The CDR3 loop spans 16 amino acids. Germline loops: CDR1 SGHRS, CDR2 YFSETQ. V trimming: 0 bases; J trimming: 6 bases; junction bases outside the gene matches: 6. The CDR3 region has the DNA TGCGCCAGCAGCTTGGTTCAAGCGGGAGGGCCCAATGAGCAGTTCTTC. Translated, it gives CASSLVQAGGPNEQFF.

The chain uses TRBV5-4 and TRBJ2-1; D possibly matches TRBD1 or TRBD2 (7 bases each). Trimming pared 3 bases from V and 4 bases from J, leaving 14 bases between. The CDR3 sequence is 15 residues long. Germline V lookup: CDR1 SGHNT, CDR2 YYREEE (reference sequence). The CDR3 nucleotides read TGTGCCAGCAGCTCAGGGGGGGGACAGTACAATGAGCAGTTCTTC. It translates to CASSSGGGQYNEQFF. Combining the CDR3 with reference TRBV5-4 and TRBJ2-1 gives the whole variable domain ETGVTQSPTHLIKTRGQQVTLRCSSQSGHNTVSWYQQALGQGPQFIFQYYREEENGRGNFPPRFSGLQFPNYSSELNVNALELDDSALYLCASSSGGGQYNEQFFGPGTRLTVL.

The V gene is TRBV5-1, the J gene TRBJ2-4; D unresolved. This CDR3 contains 15 residues. Germline lookup yields CDR1 SGHRS and CDR2 YFSETQ. Trimming removed 0 bases at V and 0 bases at J, with 7 bases between. As DNA, the CDR3 is TGCGCCAGCAGCTTGGCCGATTTAGCCAAAAACATTCAGTACTTC. Amino acids: CASSLADLAKNIQYF.

The rearrangement uses TRBV7-2 and TRBJ2-7; 7 nucleotides align to TRBD1. This CDR3 has 17 amino acids. Germline loops: CDR1 SGHTA, CDR2 FQGNSA. J gave up 2 bases and V 0 bases, and 10 bases lay outside the gene matches. CDR3 loop: CASSLALGQRTTYEQYF. The CDR3 DNA follows: TGTGCCAGCAGCTTAGCGTTGGGACAGCGAACTACCTACGAGCAGTACTTC.

V usage is TRBV28 and J usage is TRBJ1-5, with 12 nucleotides matching TRBD1. V lost 8 bases and J lost 0; bases outside the gene matches: 2. CDR3 length: 15 amino acids. Per germline, CDR1 MDHEN and CDR2 SYDVKM. This chain's CDR3 is CASGTGGDSNQPQHF. CDR3 nucleotide sequence: TGTGCCAGCGGGACAGGGGGCGATAGCAATCAGCCCCAGCATTTT.

The rearrangement joins TRBV5-4 to TRBJ2-1, with D possibly called TRBD1 or TRBD2 (7 bases each). V was trimmed by 3 bases and J by 9 bases, leaving 13 bases between them. The CDR3 is 13 amino acids. CDR1 is SGHNT, CDR2 YYREEE, per germline (reference sequence). In DNA form, the CDR3 reads TGTGCCAGCAGCTGGGGAGGGGGCAGTGAGCAGTTCTTC. Translating gives CASSWGGGSEQFF.

The chain couples TRBV10-2 to TRBJ2-1, with TRBD1 identical over 7 bases. This CDR3 spans 12 amino acids. Germline V gene data show CDR1 as WSHSY and CDR2 as SAAADI. The J segment lost 9 bases and the V segment lost 7 bases, leaving 6 bases of the junction unmatched. CDR3 in DNA: TGCGCCAGCACCAGGACAGGCACTGAGCAGTTCTTC. It codes for CASTRTGTEQFF.

This sequence joins TRBV28 and TRBJ2-2; D might be TRBD2 (6 bases). The germline V and J ends were trimmed by 6 bases and 7 bases, with 12 bases remaining between them. Germline V gene data show CDR1 as MDHEN and CDR2 as SYDVKM. The CDR3 is made up of 13 amino acids. CDR3 nucleotide sequence: TGTGCCAGCAGGGAGGGGTCGGTCGGGGAGCTGTTTTTT. This codes for CASREGSVGELFF.

The chain couples TRBV28 to TRBJ2-7; 10 nucleotides match TRBD1. Germline CDR1 MDHEN, CDR2 SYDVKM. The CDR3 length is 15 residues. The ends lost 7 bases at V and 4 bases at J; junction bases unmatched: 10. The DNA for the CDR3 is TGTGCCAGCACCGACCGGGACAGGGGATTTTACGAGCAGTACTTC. Translating it yields CASTDRDRGFYEQYF.

The gene calls are TRBV7-9 and TRBJ2-1, with D uncertain. The CDR3 runs 11 residues. V dropped 7 bases and J dropped 4 bases, with 5 bases sitting between them. CDR1 is SEHNR, CDR2 FQNEAQ, per germline (reference sequence). The CDR3 spells CASTVYNEQFF. The CDR3 DNA is TGTGCCAGCACCGTATACAATGAGCAGTTCTTC.

The rearrangement uses TRBV7-2 and TRBJ1-3; D may be TRBD1 (5 bases). The CDR3 sequence is 16 residues long. CDR1 is SGHTA and CDR2 is FQGNSA in the germline V gene. Trimming left V 0 bases short and J 0 bases short, with 9 bases between. The CDR3 DNA reads as TGTGCCAGCAGCTTAGCGTTAGGGGTCTCTGGAAACACCATATATTTT. It yields the protein CASSLALGVSGNTIYF.

CDR3 in amino acids: CASSSLALASYQETQYF. The CDR3 nucleotides read TGCGCCAGCAGCTCCCTTGCACTAGCGTCATACCAAGAGACCCAGTACTTC. The chain couples TRBV5-1 to TRBJ2-5, with TRBD2 matching 7 bases. This CDR3 region has 17 residues. Germline V gene lookup returns CDR1 SGHRS and CDR2 YFSETQ. Losses at the gene ends were 3 bases for V and 0 bases for J; bases not matched to a gene: 11.

The genes are TRBV11-3 and TRBJ2-7; D gene ambiguous. V lost 1 base and J 0 bases, leaving 7 bases between the germline ends. CDR3 length: 14 residues. In germline, CDR1 is SGHNT, CDR2 YENEEA. The CDR3 nucleotides are TGTGCCAGCAGCTTAGCCCGTTCCTCCTACGAGCAGTACTTC. Its translation is CASSLARSSYEQYF. Combining the CDR3 with reference TRBV11-3 and TRBJ2-7 gives the whole variable domain EAGVVQSPRYKIIEKKQPVAFWCNPISGHNTLYWYLQNLGQGPELLIRYENEEAVDDSQLPKDRFSAERLKGVDSTLKIQPAELGDSAVYLCASSLARSSYEQYFGPGTRLTVT.

The rearrangement links TRBV19 to TRBJ1-2; D gene uncertain. Germline assignment: CDR1 LNHDA and CDR2 SQIVND (reference sequence). This CDR3 is built from 13 residues. V was trimmed by 0 bases and J by 8 bases, leaving 10 bases between them. For the CDR3, the DNA is TGTGCCAGTAGTATAGAGTCGTTTAGAGGCTACACCTTC. Protein: CASSIESFRGYTF.

The V gene is TRBV4-2, the J gene TRBJ1-4, with 11 bases fitting TRBD1. Trimming cost V 4 bases and J 0 bases; bases outside gene matches: 7. Per the germline V gene, CDR1 is LGHNA and CDR2 is YNFKEQ. The CDR3 length is 18 residues. CDR3 region: CASSLGQGAFATNEKLFF. The CDR3 DNA sequence: TGTGCCAGCAGCCTCGGACAGGGGGCCTTCGCAACTAATGAAAAACTGTTTTTT.

This clone was recorded only once. J is TRBJ2-3 and V is TRBV12-5, with a weak D call TRBD1 (6 bases). The ends were cut back, 3 bases at V and 0 bases at J, with 13 bases in the middle. CDR3 length: 16 residues. CDR1 is LGHNT, CDR2 FRNRAP, per germline. The CDR3 bases are TGTGCTAGTGGTTTCCCGACAGGCCCTAGCACAGATACGCAGTATTTT. This sequence encodes CASGFPTGPSTDTQYF.

V usage is TRBV5-1 and J usage is TRBJ2-7, with no clear D. This CDR3 region has 12 residues. Germline values: CDR1 SGHRS, CDR2 YFSETQ. Deletions cut 0 bases from V and 3 bases from J, with 4 bases between. The CDR3 is CASSLDNYEQYF. The CDR3 nucleotides are TGCGCCAGCAGCTTGGACAACTACGAGCAGTACTTC.